This TCR beta chain was recovered during a study of blood T cell repertoires in COVID-19. In the study overall: Acute and convalescent COVID-19 specimens originated in the United States, Italy and Spain. T cells, B-cell-depleted T cells, or PBMCs supplied cDNA or gDNA.

V lost 5 bases, J lost 5 bases, and 8 bases stayed unmatched. This CDR3 contains 15 residues. Germline CDR1 SSHAT, CDR2 FNYEAQ (reference sequence). Original handling: Cell counts per sample came from amplifying reference gene primers. Measured with immunoSEQ multiplex PCR; TCRdb has only the in-frame clones, and not every one. V, J and clone size are taken as reported in that table, and D and trimming were inferred from the DNA itself. The sample holds about 76,000 clones; about 88% are singletons and the top ten take 15% to 20%. This chain links TRBV7-7 with TRBJ2-1; 8 positions match TRBD2. Sequenced: peripheral blood. The sequence was obtained from a human donor in a cohort sampled during active COVID-19. The CDR3 nucleotides read TGTGCCAGCAGCCCAGGTCTAGCGGGTCACAATGAGCAGTTCTTC. The encoded protein is CASSPGLAGHNEQFF.